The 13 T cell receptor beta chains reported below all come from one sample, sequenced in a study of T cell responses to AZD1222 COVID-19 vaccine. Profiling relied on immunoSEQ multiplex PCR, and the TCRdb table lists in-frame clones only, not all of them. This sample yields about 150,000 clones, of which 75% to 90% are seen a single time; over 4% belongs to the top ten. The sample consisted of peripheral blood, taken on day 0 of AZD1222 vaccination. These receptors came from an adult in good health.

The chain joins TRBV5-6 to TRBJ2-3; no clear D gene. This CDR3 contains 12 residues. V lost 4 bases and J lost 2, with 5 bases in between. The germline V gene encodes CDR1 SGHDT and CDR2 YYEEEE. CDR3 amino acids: CASSLNTDTQYF. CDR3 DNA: TGTGCCAGCAGCCTTAACACAGATACGCAGTATTTT.

CDR3 region: CASSSQGLDIQYF. The CDR3 nucleotides are TGTGCCAGCAGCTCGCAGGGGCTGGACATTCAGTACTTC. The chain links TRBV5-5 to TRBJ2-4; tentatively, D is TRBD1 (6 bases). Germline V gene data show CDR1 as SGHKS and CDR2 as YYEKEE (reference sequence). V was shortened by 3 bases and J by 8 bases, with 12 bases between the two germline ends. The CDR3 has 13 residues.

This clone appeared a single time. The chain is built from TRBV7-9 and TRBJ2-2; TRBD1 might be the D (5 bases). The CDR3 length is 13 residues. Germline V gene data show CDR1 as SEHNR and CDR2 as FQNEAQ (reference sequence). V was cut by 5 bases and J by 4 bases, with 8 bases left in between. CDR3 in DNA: TGTGCCAGCAGCATCGACAGCACCGGGGAGCTGTTTTTT. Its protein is CASSIDSTGELFF. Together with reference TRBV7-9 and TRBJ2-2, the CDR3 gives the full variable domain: DTGVSQNPRHKITKRGQNVTFRCDPISEHNRLYWYRQTLGQGPEFLTYFQNEAQLEKSRLLSDRFSAERPKGSFSTLEIQRTEQGDSAMYLCASSIDSTGELFFGEGSRLTVL.

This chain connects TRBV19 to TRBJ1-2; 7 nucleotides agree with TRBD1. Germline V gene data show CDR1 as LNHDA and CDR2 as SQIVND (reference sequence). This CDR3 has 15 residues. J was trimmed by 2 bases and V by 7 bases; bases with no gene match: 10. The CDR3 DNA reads TGTGCCAGTACCACCCGGGACAGAGCGAACTATGGCTACACCTTC. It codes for CASTTRDRANYGYTF.

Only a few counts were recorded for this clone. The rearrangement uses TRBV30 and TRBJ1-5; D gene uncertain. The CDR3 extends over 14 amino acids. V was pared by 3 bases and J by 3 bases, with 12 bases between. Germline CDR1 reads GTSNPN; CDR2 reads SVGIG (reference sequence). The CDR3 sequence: CAWSASGNNQPQHF. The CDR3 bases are TGTGCCTGGAGCGCCTCAGGTAACAATCAGCCCCAGCATTTT.

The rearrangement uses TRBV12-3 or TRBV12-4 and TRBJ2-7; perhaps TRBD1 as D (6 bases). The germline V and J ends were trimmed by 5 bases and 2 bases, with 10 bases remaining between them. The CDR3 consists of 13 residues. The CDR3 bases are TGTGCCAGCAGTCGGGACACCGCCTACGAGCAGTACTTC. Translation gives CASSRDTAYEQYF.

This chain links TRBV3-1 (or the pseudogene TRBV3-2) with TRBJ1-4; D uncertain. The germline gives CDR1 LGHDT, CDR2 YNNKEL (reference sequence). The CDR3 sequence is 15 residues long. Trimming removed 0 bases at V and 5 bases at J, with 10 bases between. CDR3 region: CASSQDGSVNEKLFF. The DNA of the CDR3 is TGTGCCAGCAGCCAAGACGGGTCCGTAAATGAAAAACTGTTTTTT.

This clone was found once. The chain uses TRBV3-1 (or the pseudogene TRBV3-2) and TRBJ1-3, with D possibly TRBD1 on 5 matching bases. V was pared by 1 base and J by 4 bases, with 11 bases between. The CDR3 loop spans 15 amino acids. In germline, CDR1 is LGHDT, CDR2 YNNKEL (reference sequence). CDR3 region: CASSQGYRLGNTIYF. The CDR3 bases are TGTGCCAGCAGCCAAGGGTACAGGTTAGGAAACACCATATATTTT.

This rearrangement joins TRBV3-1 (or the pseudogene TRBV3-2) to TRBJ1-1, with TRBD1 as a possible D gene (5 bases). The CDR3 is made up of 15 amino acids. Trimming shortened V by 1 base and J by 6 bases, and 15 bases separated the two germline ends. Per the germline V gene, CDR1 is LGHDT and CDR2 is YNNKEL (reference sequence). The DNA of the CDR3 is TGTGCCAGCAGCCAAGGCATTTGGGGGGACCCTGAAGCTTTCTTT. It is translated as CASSQGIWGDPEAFF.

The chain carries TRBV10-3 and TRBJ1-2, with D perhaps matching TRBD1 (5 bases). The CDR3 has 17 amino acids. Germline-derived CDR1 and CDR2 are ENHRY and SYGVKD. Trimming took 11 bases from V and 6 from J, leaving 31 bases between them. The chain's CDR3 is CASRDPGAREGSNGYTF. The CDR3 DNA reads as TGTGCCTCCCGGGACCCCGGGGCCAGGGAGGGCTCAAATGGCTACACCTTC.

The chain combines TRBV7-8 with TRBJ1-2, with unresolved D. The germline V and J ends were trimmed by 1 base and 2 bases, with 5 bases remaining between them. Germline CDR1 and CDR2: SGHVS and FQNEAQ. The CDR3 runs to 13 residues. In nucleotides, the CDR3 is TGTGCCAGCAGCTTAGGGCCAAACTATGGCTACACCTTC. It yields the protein CASSLGPNYGYTF.

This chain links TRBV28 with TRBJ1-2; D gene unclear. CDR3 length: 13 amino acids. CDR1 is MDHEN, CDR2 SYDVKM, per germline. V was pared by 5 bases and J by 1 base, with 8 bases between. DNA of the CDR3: TGTGCCAGCAGTGGAAGGGATAACTATGGCTACACCTTC. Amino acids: CASSGRDNYGYTF.

The CDR3 DNA follows: TGTGCCAGCAGTTACTCGTGGGAGGGACAAGATACGCAGTATTTT. The encoded protein is CASSYSWEGQDTQYF. V gene TRBV6-5 combines with J gene TRBJ2-3; D is possibly TRBD2 (7 bases). Trimming cost V 0 bases and J 5 bases, with 12 bases left between them. This CDR3 comprises 15 residues. The V gene's germline CDR1 is MNHEY and CDR2 SVGAGI.